One sample yielded the 25 T cell receptor beta chains listed below, sequenced in a study of cytomegalovirus exposure and HLA in healthy donors. Here immunoSEQ multiplex PCR was the method, and the copy in TCRdb shows in-frame clones only, minus some. The sample shows 150,000 to 200,000 clones, roughly 84% of them seen only once. Sequenced material: PBMCs. Source of these receptors: a woman between 18 and 29 years old in good health and CMV-seropositive.

This rearrangement joins TRBV4-1 to TRBJ2-1; D possibly corresponds to TRBD2 (5 bases). The V gene lost 3 bases and the J gene lost 5 bases, with 20 bases spanning the gap. The CDR3 is 17 residues long. The germline CDR1 and CDR2 sequences are MGHRA and YSYEKL. CDR3 coding DNA: TGCGCCAGCAGCCATCCCATTAGGCCGGGATACGACAATGAGCAGTTCTTC. It encodes CASSHPIRPGYDNEQFF.

The gene calls are TRBV28 and TRBJ2-1, with 12 bases lining up with TRBD2. The germline V gene has CDR1 MDHEN and CDR2 SYDVKM. CDR3 length: 13 residues. Trimming took 6 bases from V and 6 from J; bases not matched to a gene: 0. The CDR3 is CASRLAGGNEQFF. Written as DNA, the CDR3 is TGTGCCAGCAGACTAGCGGGGGGCAATGAGCAGTTCTTC.

The chain recombines TRBV18 with TRBJ2-4; 10 bases match TRBD1. The CDR3 runs 16 residues. Germline assignment: CDR1 KGHSH and CDR2 LQKENI. With 10 bases clipped from V and 6 bases from J, the junction kept 15 bases outside the gene matches. The DNA of the CDR3 is TGTGCCACCAGGGACAGGGGAGGCAATGTCGGAAACATTCAGTACTTC. Its translation: CATRDRGGNVGNIQYF.

V usage is TRBV27 and J usage is TRBJ2-5, with 13 bases lining up with TRBD2. After removal of 5 bases from V and 0 bases from J, the junction contained 3 bases not matched to a gene. From germline, CDR1 is MNHEY and CDR2 SMNVEV (reference sequence). This CDR3 region has 16 residues. CDR3 in amino acids: CASSPGTSGDQETQYF. CDR3 DNA: TGTGCCAGCAGTCCCGGGACTAGCGGGGACCAAGAGACCCAGTACTTC.

The J gene is TRBJ2-2, the V gene TRBV15; no clear D gene. V was pared by 3 bases and J by 6 bases, with 5 bases between. This CDR3 region has 12 residues. Germline assignment: CDR1 LNHNV and CDR2 YYDKDF (reference sequence). In DNA, the CDR3 is TGTGCCACCAGCAGTGAGCCCGGGGAGCTGTTTTTT. It yields the protein CATSSEPGELFF.

The V call is TRBV2, the J call TRBJ2-7; D is undetermined. From germline, CDR1 is SNHLY and CDR2 FYNNEI. The CDR3 is made up of 12 amino acids. Trimming removed 8 bases at V and 0 bases at J, with 8 bases between. The CDR3 region has the DNA TGTGCCAGCTCGGTCGGCTCCTACGAGCAGTACTTC. Protein sequence: CASSVGSYEQYF.

The rearrangement links TRBV6-5 to TRBJ1-2; D perhaps matches TRBD1 (5 bases). CDR1 and CDR2 (germline): MNHEY, SVGAGI. CDR3 length: 12 amino acids. The V gene lost 8 bases and the J gene lost 1 base, with 8 bases spanning the gap. The CDR3 protein is CASRGLNYGYTF. The CDR3 DNA follows: TGTGCCAGCCGGGGACTTAACTATGGCTACACCTTC.

The V and J genes are TRBV7-9 and TRBJ2-7, with TRBD2 matching 9 bases. In germline, CDR1 is SEHNR, CDR2 FQNEAQ (reference sequence). The V and J ends lost 6 bases and 7 bases, in that order; junction bases with no gene match: 13. The CDR3 is 15 residues long. CDR3 nucleotide sequence: TGTGCCAGCAGGGGTGCGGGGGGGACCCCTTTGGAGCAGTACTTC. Amino acid sequence: CASRGAGGTPLEQYF.

The rearrangement uses TRBV11-3 and TRBJ2-5; no clear D gene. Trimming cost V 2 bases and J 5 bases, with 9 bases left between them. Germline V gives CDR1 SGHNT, CDR2 YENEEA. The length of the CDR3 is 13 residues. This chain's CDR3 is CASSLSVSETQYF. CDR3 nucleotides: TGTGCCAGCAGCTTATCTGTCTCGGAGACCCAGTACTTC.

This clone has a handful of counts. The J gene is TRBJ2-2, the V gene TRBV14; D may be TRBD1 (6 bases). Germline loops: CDR1 SGHDN, CDR2 FVKESK. Trimming pared 5 bases from V and 2 bases from J, leaving 6 bases between. The length of the CDR3 is 13 residues. The CDR3 loop reads CASSGTNTGELFF. CDR3 in DNA: TGTGCCAGCAGCGGGACAAACACCGGGGAGCTGTTTTTT.

J is TRBJ1-2 and V is TRBV9; the match to TRBD1 covers 7 bases. Per germline, CDR1 SGDLS and CDR2 YYNGEE. There are 12 residues in the CDR3. V lost 3 bases to trimming and J lost 10 bases; unmatched junction nucleotides: 6. CDR3 sequence reads: CASSGDRIYYTF. The CDR3 nucleotides read TGTGCCAGCAGCGGGGACAGAATTTACTACACCTTC.

V and J are TRBV5-1 and TRBJ1-2; TRBD1 matches at 7 bases. V gave up 2 bases and J gave up 2 bases; unmatched junction bases: 9. Per germline, CDR1 SGHRS and CDR2 YFSETQ. The CDR3 is 16 residues long. Written as DNA, the CDR3 is TGCGCCAGCAGCTTAGGGGCAGGGGGTTCGAACTATGGCTACACCTTC. Translating it yields CASSLGAGGSNYGYTF.

The rearrangement joins TRBV18 to TRBJ2-4; D uncertain. The CDR3 is 14 residues long. The V and J ends lost 5 bases and 0 bases respectively, with 8 bases between them. Looked up from germline, CDR1 is KGHSH and CDR2 is LQKENI. Here the CDR3 DNA reads TGTGCCAGCTCATTGAGATTAGCCAAAAACATTCAGTACTTC. Protein product: CASSLRLAKNIQYF.

The V and J genes are TRBV10-3 and TRBJ1-6, with D possibly being TRBD1 (5 bases). Germline loops: CDR1 ENHRY, CDR2 SYGVKD. The CDR3 spans 14 residues. Trimming removed 0 bases at V and 9 bases at J, with 9 bases between. The CDR3 loop is CAISESEGSSPLHF. As DNA, the CDR3 is TGTGCCATCAGTGAGTCGGAGGGGAGTTCACCCCTCCACTTT.

This chain links TRBV29-1 with TRBJ2-3; 10 bases are shared with TRBD1. Trimming removed 6 bases from V and 3 bases from J; junction bases left unmatched: 9. This CDR3 region has 15 residues. The V gene's germline CDR1 is SQVTM and CDR2 ANQGSEA. In DNA, the CDR3 is TGCAGCGTCGGACACCGGGACAGGGGTACAGATACGCAGTATTTT. This codes for CSVGHRDRGTDTQYF.

The V call is TRBV5-6, the J call TRBJ2-7; TRBD1 matches 7 bases. CDR1 SGHDT and CDR2 YYEEEE come from the germline V gene. This CDR3 has 14 amino acids. Unmatched junction bases numbered 11, after V lost 4 bases and J lost 7 bases. In DNA, the CDR3 is TGTGCCAGCAGCCCGGGACAGCGCCCGGGGGAGCAGTACTTC. Translated: CASSPGQRPGEQYF.

The J gene is TRBJ1-3, the V gene TRBV5-1; the D gene is possibly TRBD1 (5 bases). CDR1 and CDR2 (germline): SGHRS, YFSETQ. V lost 1 base and J 2 bases, leaving 10 bases between the germline ends. The CDR3 sequence is 15 residues long. CDR3 amino acids: CASSLNGAPGNTIYF. The CDR3 DNA is TGCGCCAGCAGCTTGAATGGGGCTCCTGGAAACACCATATATTTT.

The chain uses TRBV5-1 and TRBJ1-1; tentatively, D is TRBD1 (5 bases). V dropped 4 bases and J dropped 4 bases, with 17 bases sitting between them. Per germline, CDR1 SGHRS and CDR2 YFSETQ. This CDR3 has 15 amino acids. As DNA, the CDR3 is TGCGCCAGCAGCGACGCAAGGGGAAGTGGCACTGAAGCTTTCTTT. This gives the protein CASSDARGSGTEAFF.

This chain links TRBV6-6 with TRBJ1-4, with a weak D call TRBD1 (5 bases). Germline assignment: CDR1 MNHNY and CDR2 SVGAGI (reference sequence). V was cut by 2 bases and J by 7 bases, with 14 bases left in between. There are 15 residues in the CDR3. The CDR3 loop reads CASSYREVGGEKLFF. CDR3 nucleotide sequence: TGTGCCAGCAGTTACAGAGAAGTGGGGGGTGAAAAACTGTTTTTT.

V is TRBV5-1 and J is TRBJ2-3, with D perhaps matching TRBD2 (6 bases). The CDR3 is made up of 15 amino acids. Germline V gene sequence: CDR1 SGHRS, CDR2 YFSETQ. Trimming took off 1 base at V and 1 base at J, with 10 bases between the two ends. DNA for the CDR3: TGCGCCAGCAGCTTGTCGGGACTTCGCACAGATACGCAGTATTTT. Its translation: CASSLSGLRTDTQYF.

V and J are TRBV6-1 and TRBJ1-2; TRBD1 matches at 7 bases. The V and J ends lost 7 bases and 8 bases, in that order; junction bases with no gene match: 10. CDR3 length: 13 amino acids. The V gene's germline CDR1 is MNHNS and CDR2 SASEGT. CDR3 residues: CASIPTGTKGYTF. The CDR3 DNA reads TGTGCCAGCATCCCGACAGGGACGAAAGGCTACACCTTC.

This rearrangement joins TRBV7-2 to TRBJ2-5; TRBD2 agrees at 9 bases. This CDR3 has 15 residues. Trimming at V came to 5 bases and at J to 2 bases, leaving 6 bases not matched to a gene. Germline V lookup: CDR1 SGHTA, CDR2 FQGNSA. CDR3 in DNA: TGTGCCAGCAGCACCACTAGCGGGCCTCAAGAGACCCAGTACTTC. Protein sequence: CASSTTSGPQETQYF.

The chain joins TRBV5-6 to TRBJ1-2; D gene unclear. CDR1 SGHDT and CDR2 YYEEEE come from the germline V gene. Trimming left V 0 bases short and J 7 bases short, with 10 bases between. The CDR3 is 13 amino acids. CDR3 coding DNA: TGTGCCAGCAGCTTGGCCGGTGGAGGTGGCTACACCTTC. It codes for CASSLAGGGGYTF.

The chain has TRBV27 and TRBJ2-7; tentatively, D is TRBD2 (6 bases). V was cut by 5 bases and J by 2 bases, with 13 bases left in between. Germline V gene data show CDR1 as MNHEY and CDR2 as SMNVEV (reference sequence). The CDR3 spans 14 residues. The CDR3 sequence: CASSTWTGAYEQYF. CDR3 coding DNA: TGTGCCAGCAGTACCTGGACGGGAGCCTACGAGCAGTACTTC.

CDR3 loop: CASSITGGQTQYF. The CDR3 DNA reads TGTGCCAGTAGTATTACAGGGGGTCAGACCCAGTACTTC. This rearrangement joins TRBV19 to TRBJ2-5; 8 bases are shared with TRBD1. Germline lookup yields CDR1 LNHDA and CDR2 SQIVND (reference sequence). This CDR3 is 13 amino acids long. J lost 6 bases, V lost 3 bases, and 3 bases had no gene match.